This record looks at one T cell receptor beta chain sequence and its context. The method was immunoSEQ multiplex PCR; TCRdb's version includes in-frame clones alone and lacks a portion of them. This table has 68,000 or so clones, roughly 80% appearing once. Time point indicated: pretreatment peripheral blood. This sample is drawn from a study of PD-L1 blockade in urothelial cancer. About the research overall: Patients had undergone 0 to 3 prior chemotherapy regimens. It was at 3 weeks (second dose) and 6 weeks after treatment start that blood was analyzed.

The CDR3 extends over 18 amino acids. The trim removed 0 bases at V and 4 bases at J, leaving 5 bases unmatched. Per germline, CDR1 SEHNR and CDR2 FQNEAQ (reference sequence). The TCR was taken from an older man with urothelial cancer. The chain joins TRBV7-9 to TRBJ2-6; 11 nucleotides agree with TRBD1. The sample in question was PBMCs, obtained around atezolizumab (anti-PD-L1) treatment. The CDR3 is CASSLAGQGALGANVLTF. Written as DNA, the CDR3 is TGTGCCAGCAGCTTAGCAGGACAGGGGGCTTTGGGGGCCAACGTCCTGACTTTC.